The 23 T cell receptor beta chains below were found in one sample sequenced in a study of shared clonotypes between healthy human individuals. TCRdb's table, derived via immunoSEQ multiplex PCR, lists solely in-frame clones and lacks some. The sample lists 500,000 to 650,000 clones, around 80% occurring once. The sequenced material came from PBMCs. The receptors stem from a woman aged 40 to 50 in good health. Some clones in this sample may be carry-over from other donors' samples.

In this sample, this clone turned up a few times. A far more abundant clone sits one base away, making this likely a read error. Additional DNA sequences in this sample encode the identical CDR3. The chain recombines TRBV6-1 with TRBJ2-7, with 7 bases that match TRBD1. This CDR3 is 15 amino acids long. Germline-derived CDR1 and CDR2 are MNHNS and SASEGT. The CDR3 DNA reads as TGTGCCAGCAGCGAAGGGGCAGGGGGCTCCTACGAGCAGTACTTC. Amino acids: CASSEGAGGSYEQYF.

This clone has a single count. V gene TRBV9 combines with J gene TRBJ2-1, with 9 bases identical to TRBD2. The CDR3 is made up of 15 amino acids. Per the germline V gene, CDR1 is SGDLS and CDR2 is YYNGEE. V was clipped by 4 bases and J by 2 bases; unmatched bases: 4. CDR3: CASSISGSTYNEQFF. The CDR3 DNA is TGTGCCAGCAGCATTAGCGGGAGTACCTACAATGAGCAGTTCTTC.

This clone was found a few times. The V gene is TRBV7-2, the J gene TRBJ2-2, with TRBD1 as a possible D gene (5 bases). V shed 7 bases and J shed 6 bases, with 18 bases lying between them. The CDR3 extends over 15 amino acids. The germline gives CDR1 SGHTA, CDR2 FQGNSA. In nucleotides, the CDR3 is TGTGCCAGCACCCCGGTCGCAGGGTGGCCCGGGGAGCTGTTTTTT. Protein sequence: CASTPVAGWPGELFF.

This clone was seen just once. The rearrangement joins TRBV30 to TRBJ1-4; D not certain. This CDR3 region has 18 residues. Germline V CDR1 and CDR2: GTSNPN, SVGIG (reference sequence). Trimming took off 2 bases at V and 0 bases at J, with 19 bases between the two ends. The CDR3 reads CAWSNGVRKEATNEKLFF. The CDR3 DNA follows: TGTGCCTGGAGTAACGGGGTCCGGAAAGAGGCAACTAATGAAAAACTGTTTTTT.

The chain carries TRBV4-2 and TRBJ2-7; a possible D gene is TRBD1 (6 bases). The CDR3 length is 15 residues. Between the trimmed V and J ends, which lost 4 bases and 3 bases, there was a span of 16 bases. Germline CDR1 is LGHNA and CDR2 is YNFKEQ. Here the CDR3 reads CASSPLEGQYYEQYF. The CDR3 coding sequence is TGTGCCAGCAGCCCTCTCGAAGGACAGTACTACGAGCAGTACTTC.

This clone was picked up a small number of times. The rearrangement uses TRBV11-2 and TRBJ2-7; 11 nucleotides line up with TRBD2. The CDR3 sequence is 15 residues long. Losses at the gene ends were 6 bases for V and 0 bases for J; bases not matched to a gene: 4. Germline V gives CDR1 SGHAT, CDR2 FQNNGV. As DNA, the CDR3 is TGTGCCAGCAGTCATAGCGGGAGGGCCTCCTACGAGCAGTACTTC. Residues: CASSHSGRASYEQYF.

This clone was observed a handful of times. The chain recombines TRBV9 with TRBJ1-4, with TRBD1 as a possible D gene (5 bases). Germline CDR1 and CDR2: SGDLS and YYNGEE. The CDR3 sequence is 14 residues long. Trimming cost V 3 bases and J 8 bases, with 14 bases left between them. The CDR3, as DNA: TGTGCCAGCAGCGCCCCCGGGGGGAGAGAAAAACTGTTTTTT. Residues: CASSAPGGREKLFF. The variable domain in full, completed from reference TRBV9 and TRBJ1-4, reads DSGVTQTPKHLITATGQRVTLRCSPRSGDLSVYWYQQSLDQGLQFLIQYYNGEERAKGNILERFSAQQFPDLHSELNLSSLELGDSALYFCASSAPGGREKLFFGSGTQLSVL.

The chain carries TRBV30 and TRBJ2-7; D assignment may be TRBD1 or TRBD2 (6 bases each). The germline V gene encodes CDR1 GTSNPN and CDR2 SVGIG (reference sequence). The V gene lost 0 bases and the J gene lost 7 bases, with 19 bases spanning the gap. This CDR3 spans 15 amino acids. CDR3 in amino acids: CAWSVLGGGSGEQYF. The CDR3 nucleotides are TGTGCCTGGAGTGTTCTGGGGGGCGGGTCCGGGGAGCAGTACTTC.

The CDR3 region is CASSKGQGDHVPNQPQHF. The CDR3 region has the DNA TGTGCCAGCAGCAAGGGACAGGGGGATCATGTCCCAAATCAGCCCCAGCATTTT. The chain couples TRBV21-1 to TRBJ1-5; TRBD1, the D gene given by the table, was not confirmed from the DNA. TRBV21-1 is listed as a pseudogene. The CDR3 extends over 18 amino acids.

This clone has more than one count but fewer than ten. The chain couples TRBV7-7 to TRBJ2-2, with TRBD1 matching 9 bases. In germline, CDR1 is SSHAT, CDR2 FNYEAQ (reference sequence). This CDR3 region has 15 residues. With V trimmed by 2 bases and J by 5 bases, 3 bases remained unmatched. CDR3 protein: CASSLTQGATGELFF. The CDR3 nucleotides are TGTGCCAGCAGCTTAACACAGGGGGCGACCGGGGAGCTGTTTTTT.

The chain uses TRBV5-8 and TRBJ2-7, with D possibly being TRBD2 (6 bases). CDR1 and CDR2 from the germline V gene are SGHTS and YDEGEE. The germline V and J ends were trimmed by 2 bases and 13 bases, with 16 bases remaining between them. This CDR3 comprises 12 residues. CDR3 residues: CASSFGGTGVYF. In DNA form, the CDR3 reads TGTGCCAGCAGCTTTGGGGGGACGGGAGTTTACTTC.

The chain couples TRBV27 to TRBJ1-4; D may be TRBD1 (5 bases). Germline V gene sequence: CDR1 MNHEY, CDR2 SMNVEV (reference sequence). Trimming cost V 5 bases and J 3 bases, with 13 bases left between them. The CDR3 is 15 residues long. The CDR3 region is CASSPAGGANEKLFF. The CDR3 region has the DNA TGTGCCAGCAGTCCCGCGGGGGGGGCTAATGAAAAACTGTTTTTT.

This clone was seen only once. V and J are TRBV25-1 and TRBJ2-7; TRBD1 matches at 8 bases. CDR3 length equals 16 residues. V lost 5 bases to trimming and J lost 2 bases; unmatched junction nucleotides: 11. Looked up from germline, CDR1 is MGHDK and CDR2 is SYGVNS. CDR3 in DNA: TGTGCCAGCAGTTCCTACACCGGGACAGGTACCTACGAGCAGTACTTC. This sequence encodes CASSSYTGTGTYEQYF.

This chain links TRBV30 with TRBJ2-7; D is possibly TRBD1 or TRBD2 (6 bases each). Germline V gene lookup returns CDR1 GTSNPN and CDR2 SVGIG (reference sequence). V gave up 2 bases and J gave up 3 bases, with 29 bases separating them. The CDR3 totals 19 residues. The CDR3 sequence: CAWSLWGRGLATAGYEQYF. CDR3 nucleotides: TGTGCCTGGAGTTTGTGGGGGCGCGGGCTAGCGACGGCGGGCTACGAGCAGTACTTC.

Only a few counts were recorded for this clone. The chain combines TRBV9 with TRBJ2-3; D is unresolved. The CDR3 is 14 amino acids. V was cut by 1 base and J by 4 bases, with 10 bases left in between. Germline V gene sequence: CDR1 SGDLS, CDR2 YYNGEE. The CDR3 here is CASSVTGVADTQYF. In nucleotides, the CDR3 is TGTGCCAGCAGCGTAACGGGCGTCGCAGATACGCAGTATTTT.

This clone showed up just a few times. The DNA for the CDR3 is TGTGCCAGCAGCACGACTTCCCCGTGGATAGGCGGCTACACCTTC. Amino acid sequence: CASSTTSPWIGGYTF. V gene TRBV7-3 combines with J gene TRBJ1-2; D not resolved. The CDR3 is 15 amino acids. Per the germline V gene, CDR1 is SGHTA and CDR2 is FQGTGA. Trimming took 5 bases from V and 8 from J, leaving 21 bases between them.

This clone showed up just a few times. This rearrangement joins TRBV7-6 to TRBJ2-2; 11 nucleotides align to TRBD1. J gave up 4 bases and V 6 bases, and 7 bases lay outside the gene matches. The germline V gene has CDR1 SGHVS and CDR2 FNYEAQ. There are 16 residues in the CDR3. The CDR3 region is CASSDRTGGSTGELFF. The CDR3 coding sequence is TGTGCCAGCAGTGATCGGACAGGGGGCAGCACCGGGGAGCTGTTTTTT.

This chain joins TRBV7-9 and TRBJ2-7, with D unresolved. Germline CDR1 reads SEHNR; CDR2 reads FQNEAQ (reference sequence). This CDR3 has 13 residues. Between the trimmed V and J ends, which lost 4 bases and 1 base, there was a span of 8 bases. As DNA, the CDR3 is TGTGCCAGCAGCTCCCAGCGTTCCTACGAGCAGTACTTC. Its translation is CASSSQRSYEQYF.

V and J are TRBV10-3 and TRBJ2-7; 7 nucleotides agree with TRBD2. The CDR3 sequence is 14 residues long. Looked up from germline, CDR1 is ENHRY and CDR2 is SYGVKD. V lost 4 bases, J lost 6 bases, and 9 bases stayed unmatched. CDR3 in amino acids: CAISGGREGSEQYF. In DNA, the CDR3 is TGTGCCATCAGTGGAGGCAGGGAGGGTAGCGAGCAGTACTTC.

The chain joins TRBV9 to TRBJ2-1; a weak D match, TRBD2 (6 bases). CDR1 SGDLS and CDR2 YYNGEE come from the germline V gene. This CDR3 spans 14 amino acids. The V end lost 0 bases, the J end lost 6 bases, and 10 bases lay between the germline ends. CDR3 DNA sequence: TGTGCCAGCAGCGTAGGACTGGGGGGCAATGAGCAGTTCTTC. This sequence encodes CASSVGLGGNEQFF.

Comment on this clone: Germline is not matched at one junction end, which may reflect a read error. This chain links TRBV7-7 with TRBJ2-1; tentative D call: TRBD2 (6 bases). Germline assignment: CDR1 SSHAT and CDR2 FNYEAQ (reference sequence). The CDR3 is 13 amino acids. The CDR3 nucleotides are TGTGCTAGCAGCTTATGGGCGGGGAATGAGCAGTTCTTC. This sequence encodes CASSLWAGNEQFF.

The chain has TRBV7-9 and TRBJ1-5; 7 nucleotides line up with TRBD1. J gave up 6 bases and V 3 bases, and 8 bases lay outside the gene matches. From germline, CDR1 is SEHNR and CDR2 FQNEAQ (reference sequence). The CDR3 has 15 residues. The CDR3 sequence is CASSLGWDSLQPQHF. CDR3 bases: TGTGCCAGCAGCTTGGGTTGGGACAGCCTTCAGCCCCAGCATTTT.

This chain connects TRBV7-2 to TRBJ2-7, with TRBD2 as a possible D gene (5 bases). In germline, CDR1 is SGHTA, CDR2 FQGNSA. CDR3 size: 13 residues. Trimming took 5 bases from V and 6 from J, leaving 14 bases between them. The CDR3 sequence: CASSPGLAGEQYF. CDR3 sequence (DNA): TGTGCCAGCAGCCCTGGGTTGGCGGGCGAGCAGTACTTC.